One sample yielded the 22 T cell receptor beta chains listed below, sequenced in a study of blood T cells in healthy people across ages. PCR was performed a second time for roughly 7 to 11 cycles using a sample-barcoded 5' primer and a J-beta primer mix. Each CDR3 protein gets one entry after TCRdb re-called the 5' RACE reads with MiXCR. The sample shows more than 700,000 distinct CDR3 sequences, about 46% of them seen only once. Sequences were obtained from blood. These receptors originate from a man at least 80 years old in good health.

This chain uses TRBV7-2 with TRBJ1-4; TRBD1 might be the D (6 bases). This CDR3 has 14 residues. CDR1 and CDR2 (germline): SGHTA, FQGNSA. V lost 3 bases to trimming and J lost 5 bases, with 10 bases between them. The CDR3 is CASSFRGRNEKLFF. The CDR3, as DNA: TGTGCCAGCAGCTTCAGGGGCCGGAATGAAAAACTGTTTTTT.

Remarks on this clonotype: A read error may account for a junction end that differs from germline. The chain employs TRBV20-1 and TRBJ1-5; D unresolved. This CDR3 spans 13 amino acids. CDR1 and CDR2 from the germline V gene are DFQATT and SNEGSKA (reference sequence). In DNA form, the CDR3 reads TGCAGTACTAGCACCCGGACCAATCAGCCCCAGCATTTT. The encoded protein is CSTSTRTNQPQHF.

This clonotype was seen a single time. The V and J genes are TRBV20-1 and TRBJ1-2, with TRBD1 as a possible D gene (5 bases). This CDR3 contains 12 residues. CDR1 is DFQATT and CDR2 is SNEGSKA in the germline V gene (reference sequence). V gave up 1 base and J gave up 11 bases, with 14 bases separating them. In nucleotides, the CDR3 is TGCAGTGCTAGAGGGGAAAAGGAGGGGTACACCTTC. Translated: CSARGEKEGYTF.

This clonotype has more than one count but fewer than ten. The rearrangement links TRBV7-2 to TRBJ2-5, with a tentative D call TRBD1 (5 bases). Germline V CDR1 and CDR2: SGHTA, FQGNSA. The CDR3 loop spans 13 amino acids. Trimming stripped 8 bases from V and 2 bases from J, with 12 bases between. CDR3 bases: TGTGCCAGCCTGTGGGGCGTACAAGAGACCCAGTACTTC. The encoded protein is CASLWGVQETQYF.

The table lists this clonotype with a few counts. V usage is TRBV7-2 and J usage is TRBJ2-1, with 9 nucleotides matching TRBD2. The CDR3 consists of 15 residues. Germline lookup yields CDR1 SGHTA and CDR2 FQGNSA. J lost 6 bases, V lost 4 bases, and 7 bases had no gene match. CDR3 sequence: CASSSRTSARNEQFF. The CDR3 DNA reads as TGTGCCAGCAGCTCTCGGACTAGCGCCCGCAATGAGCAGTTCTTC.

V is TRBV28 and J is TRBJ2-7, with TRBD2 matching over 11 bases. The CDR3 length is 16 residues. CDR1 is MDHEN and CDR2 is SYDVKM in the germline V gene. V trimming: 2 bases; J trimming: 7 bases; junction bases outside the gene matches: 10. The CDR3, as DNA: TGTGCCAGCAGTTTACCCACTAGCGGGAGTCGCAGTGAGCAGTACTTC. It yields the protein CASSLPTSGSRSEQYF.

The V and J genes are TRBV10-3 and TRBJ2-3; the D is unclear. V was pared by 5 bases and J by 6 bases, with 6 bases between. The length of the CDR3 is 11 residues. Germline CDR1 is ENHRY and CDR2 is SYGVKD. In nucleotides, the CDR3 is TGTGCCATCAGTATCGAGGATACGCAGTATTTT. Protein sequence: CAISIEDTQYF.

The rearrangement joins TRBV28 to TRBJ2-4; TRBD1 aligns across 7 bases. Judging by the DNA end, TRBJ2-7 fits better; the J call may be wrong. Germline V gene sequence: CDR1 MDHEN, CDR2 SYDVKM. The CDR3 runs 14 residues. CDR3 in amino acids: CASRTDRVRYEQYF. The CDR3, as DNA: TGTGCCAGCAGGACCGACAGGGTCCGCTACGAGCAGTACTTC.

This clonotype has only a few counts. CDR3 coding DNA: TGCAGTGCTAGAACCGACAGGGAAGAGGCAGATACGCAGTATTTT. Amino acids: CSARTDREEADTQYF. This sequence joins TRBV20-1 and TRBJ2-3; TRBD1 agrees at 7 bases. The CDR3 has 15 residues. Germline V gene lookup returns CDR1 DFQATT and CDR2 SNEGSKA (reference sequence). V lost 2 bases and J lost 4; bases outside the gene matches: 9.

In the case of this clonotype: A much larger clonotype is one base distant, so this may be a read error. The rearrangement joins TRBV6-6 to TRBJ2-5; 11 nucleotides agree with TRBD2. This CDR3 has 14 residues. Looked up from germline, CDR1 is MNHNY and CDR2 is SVGAGI (reference sequence). V was clipped by 6 bases and J by 11 bases; unmatched bases: 11. CDR3 in amino acids: CASRANTGLAEQYF. The CDR3 DNA follows: TGTGCCAGCAGAGCAAACACGGGACTAGCGGAGCAGTACTTC.

J is TRBJ2-4 and V is TRBV3-1; 12 bases agree with TRBD2. The J call is in doubt because the DNA end fits TRBJ2-7 better. CDR3 length: 19 amino acids. The V gene's germline CDR1 is LGHDT and CDR2 YNNKEL (reference sequence). The CDR3 spells CASSQEEGLAGPNFYEQYF. CDR3 sequence (DNA): TGTGCCAGCAGCCAAGAAGAAGGACTAGCGGGACCCAACTTCTACGAGCAGTACTTC.

DNA of the CDR3: TGTGCCAGCAGGCCGACAGCAGAGACCCAGTACTTC. Translating it yields CASRPTAETQYF. The chain is built from TRBV7-2 and TRBJ2-5; TRBD1 is a possible D gene (5 bases). Trimming removed 6 bases from V and 4 bases from J, with 9 bases in between. CDR1 is SGHTA, CDR2 FQGNSA, per germline. This CDR3 is built from 12 residues. The variable domain in full, with the rest retrieved from reference TRBV7-2 and TRBJ2-5, is GAGVSQSPSNKVTEKGKDVELRCDPISGHTALYWYRQSLGQGLEFLIYFQGNSAPDKSGLPSDRFSAERTGGSVSTLTIQRTQQEDSAVYLCASRPTAETQYFGPGTRLLVL.

This clonotype was recorded a few times. The chain carries TRBV6-5 and TRBJ1-2; D is possibly TRBD1 (6 bases). The V end lost 0 bases, the J end lost 5 bases, and 10 bases lay between the germline ends. The CDR3 totals 14 residues. Germline V gene data show CDR1 as MNHEY and CDR2 as SVGAGI. This chain's CDR3 is CASSYSGRGYGYTF. The DNA for the CDR3 is TGTGCCAGCAGTTACTCTGGAAGGGGGTATGGCTACACCTTC.

The chain uses TRBV10-2 and TRBJ2-4; 9 bases match TRBD1. The J call may be wrong; the DNA end is better matched by TRBJ2-7. CDR1 is WSHSY, CDR2 SAAADI, per germline. This CDR3 is built from 12 residues. CDR3: CASHRQGGEQYF. The CDR3 DNA reads as TGCGCCAGCCATAGACAGGGGGGCGAGCAGTACTTC.

The chain is built from TRBV14 and TRBJ2-3, with a tentative D call TRBD1 (5 bases). Germline CDR1 is SGHDN and CDR2 is FVKESK. Trimming removed 5 bases from V and 4 bases from J, with 22 bases in between. The CDR3 sequence is 17 residues long. CDR3: CASSFTKGRSIPDTQYF. CDR3 nucleotides: TGTGCCAGCAGCTTCACAAAGGGGCGGTCTATCCCAGATACGCAGTATTTT.

The chain is built from TRBV7-9 and TRBJ2-7; 11 nucleotides match TRBD2. Unmatched junction bases numbered 8, after V lost 5 bases and J lost 2 bases. The CDR3 covers 16 residues. Germline values: CDR1 SEHNR, CDR2 FQNEAQ (reference sequence). CDR3: CASSRRLAGTAYEQYF. The DNA of the CDR3 is TGTGCCAGCAGCAGGAGACTAGCGGGAACAGCCTACGAGCAGTACTTC.

The V call is TRBV9, the J call TRBJ2-7, with D possibly being TRBD1 (5 bases). CDR1 is SGDLS and CDR2 is YYNGEE in the germline V gene. Trimming pared 4 bases from V and 1 base from J, leaving 15 bases between. The CDR3 length is 15 residues. The chain's CDR3 is CASSPLSRTSYEQYF. In DNA, the CDR3 is TGTGCCAGCAGCCCCTTATCTCGGACATCCTACGAGCAGTACTTC. Full variable domain (remainder filled in from reference TRBV9 and TRBJ2-7): DSGVTQTPKHLITATGQRVTLRCSPRSGDLSVYWYQQSLDQGLQFLIQYYNGEERAKGNILERFSAQQFPDLHSELNLSSLELGDSALYFCASSPLSRTSYEQYFGPGTRLTVT.

The gene calls are TRBV24-1 and TRBJ2-1, with D perhaps being TRBD1 or TRBD2 (5 bases each). The DNA end lines up better with TRBJ2-7; the J call may be wrong. The CDR3 spans 14 residues. Germline V gives CDR1 KGHDR, CDR2 SFDVKD. CDR3 residues: CATRGTSSYNEQYF. CDR3 coding DNA: TGTGCCACGAGGGGAACAAGCTCCTACAATGAGCAGTACTTC.

The chain couples TRBV5-1 to TRBJ2-1; possibly TRBD1 or TRBD2 for D (5 bases each). The J call could be wrong; TRBJ2-7 is a better fit for the DNA end. The CDR3 runs to 15 residues. CDR1 SGHRS and CDR2 YFSETQ come from the germline V gene. The CDR3 DNA follows: TGCGCCAGCAGGATAACCGGGACCAACTACAATGAGCAGTACTTC. It codes for CASRITGTNYNEQYF.

The chain uses TRBV7-2 and TRBJ2-5, with 8 bases aligning to TRBD1. CDR1 is SGHTA and CDR2 is FQGNSA in the germline V gene. The CDR3 has 16 amino acids. V lost 4 bases to trimming and J lost 4 bases; unmatched junction nucleotides: 11. The CDR3 DNA reads as TGTGCCAGCAGCTCACCGTCGGGACAGGATCGAGAGACCCAGTACTTC. This gives the protein CASSSPSGQDRETQYF.

This clonotype has just a few counts. This chain joins TRBV4-3 and TRBJ1-2, with D maybe TRBD1 (5 bases). Germline CDR1 and CDR2: LGHNA and YSLEER. This CDR3 contains 15 residues. Trimming stripped 4 bases from V and 4 bases from J, with 16 bases between. CDR3 protein: CASSPREQGGYGYTF. The CDR3 DNA reads TGCGCCAGCAGCCCGAGGGAGCAGGGAGGCTATGGCTACACCTTC.

This clonotype was picked up many times. The DNA of the CDR3 is TGTGCCAGCAGCTTAGTTGGCCTAGCTGGTCGAAATGAGCAGTTCTTC. As protein: CASSLVGLAGRNEQFF. The chain joins TRBV7-9 to TRBJ2-1; tentatively, D is TRBD2 (5 bases). The CDR3 is 16 residues long. V gave up 1 base and J gave up 7 bases, with 17 bases separating them. Per the germline V gene, CDR1 is SEHNR and CDR2 is FQNEAQ (reference sequence).